The T cell receptor beta chain under discussion was sequenced for a study of Graves' ophthalmopathy and Graves' hyperthyroidism. Orbital computed tomography and thyroid ultrasound, along with TRAb, serum thyroxine and clinical symptoms, underpinned diagnosis. RNA transcripts yielded amplified TCR beta CDR3 regions. Second-round multiplex PCR came after a first-round RT-PCR that employed HTBI primers. Each CDR3 protein is one row after TCRdb ran MiXCR on the multiplex PCR reads. The data show just over 600,000 distinct CDR3 sequences, 22% seen once. V was trimmed by 8 bases and J by 1 base, leaving 11 bases between them. CDR1 is DFQATT, CDR2 SNEGSKA, per germline (reference sequence). The length of the CDR3 is 12 residues.

The chain employs TRBV20-1 and TRBJ1-1; no firm D call. This receptor was taken from a woman aged 18-29 years with stable Graves' hyperthyroidism. Some clones in this sample may be carry-over from other donors' samples. The material sequenced was peripheral blood. The CDR3 sequence: CSTEARNTEAFF. CDR3 nucleotide sequence: TGCAGTACCGAGGCGAGGAACACTGAAGCTTTCTTT.